Listed below are T cell receptor beta chains from one sample, sequenced in a study of Ad26.COV2.S vaccination and SARS-CoV-2 variants. Repertoires were generated with immunoSEQ multiplex PCR, while TCRdb's copy carries only in-frame clones and drops some. The sample has about 370,000 clones; around 85% are singletons. The sample was peripheral blood, taken in a trial of Ad26.COV2.S vaccine versus placebo. All receptors derive from a person aged 18-60 years who received the Ad26.COV2.S COVID-19 vaccine or a placebo. Both conserved end residues are part of each CDR3. The D gene is left open where the match is weak. Clone size is given for some rows only: seen once, a few or many times, or a class if the clone is expanded.

TRBD1 - TRBJ1-2 TRBV7-9 CASSLAGQVYGYTF TGTGCCAGCAGCTTAGCGGGACAGGTCTATGGCTACACCTTC
- - TRBJ1-2 TRBV7-8 CASSQNLRGYGYTF TGTGCCAGCAGCCAAAACCTCAGGGGCTATGGCTACACCTTC
- - TRBJ2-7 TRBV7-6 CASSLAMPGRFSEQYF TGTGCCAGCAGCTTAGCGATGCCCGGGAGATTCTCCGAGCAGTACTTC
TRBD2 once TRBJ2-7 TRBV14 CASSHPGPSGGSYEQYF TGTGCCAGCAGCCATCCCGGGCCTAGCGGGGGGAGCTACGAGCAGTACTTC
- - TRBJ1-4 TRBV27 CASSLWGGRNEKLFF TGTGCCAGCAGTTTATGGGGGGGGCGTAATGAAAAACTGTTTTTT
- - TRBJ1-4 TRBV5-6 CASSLRAGREKLFF TGTGCCAGCAGCTTGCGGGCAGGGCGGGAAAAACTGTTTTTT
- - TRBJ2-7 TRBV21-1 CASRLSGSSYEQYF TGTGCCAGCAGGCTGTCAGGGAGCTCCTACGAGCAGTACTTC
- few TRBJ2-7 TRBV11-2 CASSLGSGLSYEQYF TGTGCCAGCAGCTTAGGGTCAGGCCTCTCCTACGAGCAGTACTTC
- - TRBJ2-3 TRBV11-3 CASSARFDDTQYF TGTGCCAGCAGCGCCCGGTTCGATGATACGCAGTATTTT
- - TRBJ2-2 TRBV7-9 CASSLTRRARATGELFF TGTGCCAGCAGCTTAACTCGCAGGGCTCGGGCCACCGGGGAGCTGTTTTTT
- - TRBJ2-1 TRBV12-5 CASGSSGGPTQFF TGTGCTAGTGGTTCATCAGGGGGGCCGACGCAGTTCTTC
- - TRBJ1-2 TRBV6-6 CASKTGEQQNYGYTF TGTGCCAGCAAAACGGGGGAACAGCAGAACTATGGCTACACCTTC
- - TRBJ2-7 TRBV5-6 CASRLGGAGHEQYF TGTGCCAGCAGGTTAGGGGGGGCTGGACACGAGCAGTACTTC